The 12 T cell receptor beta chains in this list originate from one sample, sequenced in a study of OX40 agonist ivuxolimab in advanced cancers. TCRdb keeps only in-frame clones here, not all; method: immunoSEQ multiplex PCR. The table lists 100,000 to 150,000 clones, around 93% of them singletons. The sequencing used CD4+ or CD8+ T cells sorted from blood, collected in a trial of the OX40 agonist ivuxolimab. The receptors stem from an adult with an advanced solid tumor such as melanoma, head and neck, liver or kidney cancer.

This sequence joins TRBV18 and TRBJ1-2; 7 bases are a match to TRBD1. The CDR3 spans 16 residues. CDR1 KGHSH and CDR2 LQKENI come from the germline V gene. V lost 2 bases, J lost 0 bases, and 6 bases stayed unmatched. CDR3 amino acids: CASSPLDRPANYGYTF. The DNA for the CDR3 is TGTGCCAGCTCACCATTGGACAGGCCGGCTAACTATGGCTACACCTTC.

The chain carries TRBV5-6 and TRBJ2-3; 10 positions match TRBD2. V dropped 1 base and J dropped 4; count of bases not matched to a gene: 6. In germline, CDR1 is SGHDT, CDR2 YYEEEE. This CDR3 contains 16 residues. The DNA for the CDR3 is TGTGCCAGCAGCTTGTTACGAGCGGGAGGGCCAGATACGCAGTATTTT. Amino acid sequence: CASSLLRAGGPDTQYF.

This chain uses TRBV18 with TRBJ1-4, with 10 bases that match TRBD1. The CDR3 contains 15 residues. CDR1 KGHSH and CDR2 LQKENI come from the germline V gene. Germline trimming cut 4 bases from V and 5 bases from J; bases unmatched to any gene: 4. The CDR3 DNA sequence: TGTGCCAGCTCACTAAGACAGGGGGCAAATGAAAAACTGTTTTTT. It codes for CASSLRQGANEKLFF.

The rearrangement uses TRBV5-8 and TRBJ2-1; 14 bases align to TRBD2. CDR1 and CDR2 (germline): SGHTS, YDEGEE. With V trimmed by 0 bases and J by 8 bases, 13 bases remained unmatched. The CDR3 has 19 residues. In DNA form, the CDR3 reads TGTGCCAGCAGCTTGGCCCTAATTCCGGGACTAGCGGGAGTGGATGAGCAGTTCTTC. It codes for CASSLALIPGLAGVDEQFF.

The genes are TRBV7-8 and TRBJ1-1; no firm D call. Germline V gives CDR1 SGHVS, CDR2 FQNEAQ. Trimming took 3 bases from V and 0 from J, leaving 8 bases between them. This CDR3 contains 14 residues. The CDR3 sequence is CASSFDNLNTEAFF. For the CDR3, the DNA is TGTGCCAGCAGCTTCGACAATTTGAACACTGAAGCTTTCTTT. The full variable domain, its missing parts supplied by reference TRBV7-8 and TRBJ1-1, is GAGVSQSPRYKVAKRGQDVALRCDPISGHVSLFWYQQALGQGPEFLTYFQNEAQLDKSGLPSDRFFAERPEGSVSTLKIQRTQQEDSAVYLCASSFDNLNTEAFFGQGTRLTVV.

The chain joins TRBV4-1 to TRBJ1-2; no reliable D call. V was shortened by 1 base and J by 4 bases, with 10 bases between the two germline ends. CDR1 and CDR2 from the germline V gene are MGHRA and YSYEKL. The CDR3 loop spans 14 amino acids. DNA for the CDR3: TGCGCCAGCAGCCAAGTAACTTCCCTCTATGGCTACACCTTC. Translating it yields CASSQVTSLYGYTF.

The V gene is TRBV6-1, the J gene TRBJ2-4; D not resolved. The germline V gene has CDR1 MNHNS and CDR2 SASEGT. V lost 7 bases and J lost 8, with 9 bases in between. The CDR3 runs to 11 residues. The CDR3 DNA reads TGTGCCAGCACGTTAAAGGACATTCAGTACTTC. This codes for CASTLKDIQYF.

The chain links TRBV5-1 to TRBJ1-2, with a tentative D call TRBD1 (5 bases). V lost 0 bases to trimming and J lost 8 bases, with 14 bases between them. The V gene's germline CDR1 is SGHRS and CDR2 YFSETQ. The CDR3 spans 14 residues. CDR3 DNA sequence: TGCGCCAGCAGCTTGGGCGGCGGGGGAGAGGGCTACACCTTC. Its translation: CASSLGGGGEGYTF.

This clone was detected only once. This chain links TRBV29-1 with TRBJ2-7; 10 bases fit TRBD1. Unmatched junction bases numbered 12, after V lost 7 bases and J lost 6 bases. CDR3 size: 14 residues. CDR1 is SQVTM and CDR2 is ANQGSEA in the germline V gene. The CDR3 nucleotides are TGCAGCGCTAGAATCGGGACAGGGGTAGGCGAGCAGTACTTC. Its translation is CSARIGTGVGEQYF.

V usage is TRBV6-5 and J usage is TRBJ2-7; 10 nucleotides agree with TRBD2. Germline V gene lookup returns CDR1 MNHEY and CDR2 SVGAGI. The trim removed 7 bases at V and 9 bases at J, leaving 15 bases unmatched. The CDR3 contains 15 residues. The CDR3 DNA is TGTGCCAGCACCCTAGCGGGGGATCCTCGAATCGGGCAGTACTTC. This encodes CASTLAGDPRIGQYF.

This rearrangement joins TRBV28 to TRBJ2-7; perhaps TRBD1 as D (6 bases). Trimming took 5 bases from V and 3 from J, leaving 14 bases between them. This CDR3 has 14 amino acids. Per the germline V gene, CDR1 is MDHEN and CDR2 is SYDVKM. CDR3 sequence: CASSQQGRSYEQYF. As DNA, the CDR3 is TGTGCCAGCAGTCAACAGGGTAGAAGCTACGAGCAGTACTTC.

The chain links TRBV11-2 to TRBJ2-7, with a possible D match to TRBD1 (5 bases). V was clipped by 3 bases and J by 5 bases, with 14 bases between them. The length of the CDR3 is 14 residues. Looked up from germline, CDR1 is SGHAT and CDR2 is FQNNGV. The CDR3 reads CASSFETKGDEQYF. For the CDR3, the DNA is TGTGCCAGCAGCTTCGAAACCAAAGGGGACGAGCAGTACTTC.